Each of the 26 T cell receptor beta chains below was sequenced from the same sample in a study of blood T cell repertoires in COVID-19. Clones were read by immunoSEQ multiplex PCR, and TCRdb kept only the in-frame ones, dropping some. Among around 700,000 clones, approximately 90% were seen once, and the ten largest hold roughly 0.26%. Specimen: peripheral blood. The receptors were gathered from a woman in her late teens or twenties with acute or convalescent COVID-19.

The chain employs TRBV25-1 and TRBJ2-5; 10 positions agree with TRBD2. CDR1 is MGHDK, CDR2 SYGVNS, per germline. The CDR3 runs to 15 residues. The ends lost 4 bases at V and 1 base at J; junction bases unmatched: 3. The CDR3 region has the DNA TGTGCCAGCAGTGCTCTAGCGGGGGCCCAAGAGACCCAGTACTTC. Residues: CASSALAGAQETQYF.

This clone was seen a few times. This chain uses TRBV27 with TRBJ1-1; TRBD1 is a possible D gene (5 bases). The CDR3 runs 16 residues. From germline, CDR1 is MNHEY and CDR2 SMNVEV (reference sequence). The germline V and J ends were trimmed by 7 bases and 0 bases, with 18 bases remaining between them. The CDR3 loop reads CASTPGGVGMNTEAFF. CDR3 bases: TGTGCCAGCACGCCGGGAGGGGTGGGTATGAACACTGAAGCTTTCTTT.

The chain joins TRBV24-1 to TRBJ2-3, with D possibly being TRBD2 (6 bases). Deletions cut 0 bases from V and 7 bases from J, with 10 bases between. Germline lookup yields CDR1 KGHDR and CDR2 SFDVKD. This CDR3 has 14 residues. The CDR3 sequence is CATSDLLAGNTQYF. The DNA of the CDR3 is TGTGCCACCAGTGATTTGTTGGCGGGAAATACGCAGTATTTT.

The V gene is TRBV6-5, the J gene TRBJ2-3; D might be TRBD2 (7 bases). Trimming removed 0 bases from V and 5 bases from J, with 12 bases in between. CDR3 length equals 15 residues. Germline CDR1 is MNHEY and CDR2 is SVGAGI. The CDR3 DNA reads as TGTGCCAGCAGTTACTCGGGGGGCGGGGGAGATACGCAGTATTTT. Encoded protein: CASSYSGGGGDTQYF.

The V call is TRBV18, the J call TRBJ1-2; 7 nucleotides match TRBD1. The CDR3 runs 13 residues. Germline V lookup: CDR1 KGHSH, CDR2 LQKENI. Unmatched junction bases numbered 4, after V lost 6 bases and J lost 3 bases. CDR3 nucleotides: TGTGCCAGCTCGCACGGACAGGACTATGGCTACACCTTC. This codes for CASSHGQDYGYTF.

The chain employs TRBV6-5 and TRBJ1-1; weak D call: TRBD1 (6 bases). V was clipped by 5 bases and J by 1 base, with 11 bases between them. The CDR3 covers 14 residues. Germline lookup yields CDR1 MNHEY and CDR2 SVGAGI. The CDR3: CASSPGQRNTEAFF. The CDR3 DNA follows: TGTGCCAGCAGTCCAGGACAGCGGAACACTGAAGCTTTCTTT.

The chain is built from TRBV6-5 and TRBJ1-1; no firm D call. Germline CDR1 reads MNHEY; CDR2 reads SVGAGI. V gave up 10 bases and J gave up 1 base, with 7 bases separating them. CDR3 length equals 11 residues. The chain's CDR3 is CATNRNTEAFF. The CDR3 nucleotides are TGTGCCACTAATAGGAACACTGAAGCTTTCTTT.

This clone has just one count. The gene calls are TRBV29-1 and TRBJ2-1; unclear D gene. Germline V gene sequence: CDR1 SQVTM, CDR2 ANQGSEA. V lost 1 base to trimming and J lost 10 bases, with 11 bases between them. CDR3 size: 12 residues. The CDR3 coding sequence is TGCAGCGTTGAAGGCGACCTACTAGAGCAGTTCTTC. Encoded protein: CSVEGDLLEQFF.

The rearrangement uses TRBV5-4 and TRBJ2-1; 7 bases align to TRBD2. This CDR3 has 17 residues. Germline lookup yields CDR1 SGHNT and CDR2 YYREEE (reference sequence). V was pared by 0 bases and J by 4 bases, with 10 bases of the junction left unmatched. CDR3 residues: CASSLGPGEGLYNEQFF. The CDR3 DNA is TGTGCCAGCAGCTTGGGGCCGGGGGAGGGCCTTTACAATGAGCAGTTCTTC.

In the case of this clone: Germline is not matched at one junction end, which may reflect a read error. The chain is built from TRBV27 and TRBJ1-1; TRBD1 matches at 8 bases. The CDR3 contains 17 residues. Germline assignment: CDR1 MNHEY and CDR2 SMNVEV (reference sequence). DNA of the CDR3: TGTACCAGCAGTGCGACAGGGGTTCAAGGGATAGGCACTGAAGCTTTCTTT. Its translation is CTSSATGVQGIGTEAFF.

This clone was recorded only once. The genes are TRBV19 and TRBJ2-5, with 7 bases lining up with TRBD1. Germline CDR1 is LNHDA and CDR2 is SQIVND (reference sequence). The CDR3 has 14 residues. Losses at the gene ends were 4 bases for V and 4 bases for J; bases not matched to a gene: 6. CDR3 loop: CASSTDRARETQYF. Written as DNA, the CDR3 is TGTGCCAGTAGTACCGACAGGGCACGAGAGACCCAGTACTTC.

The V call is TRBV10-3, the J call TRBJ1-1; 8 nucleotides line up with TRBD1. The ends lost 5 bases at V and 5 bases at J; junction bases unmatched: 4. Germline loops: CDR1 ENHRY, CDR2 SYGVKD. The CDR3 spans 13 residues. The chain's CDR3 is CAISTDRGTEAFF. CDR3 sequence (DNA): TGTGCCATCAGTACTGACAGGGGTACTGAAGCTTTCTTT.

This clone was seen just once. The chain combines TRBV6-6 with TRBJ1-3, with D possibly TRBD1 on 5 matching bases. This CDR3 is 15 amino acids long. CDR1 is MNHNY, CDR2 SVGAGI, per germline (reference sequence). V lost 6 bases and J lost 0, with 12 bases in between. CDR3 coding DNA: TGTGCCAGCAGCTCCAGACAGAACTCTGGAAACACCATATATTTT. This encodes CASSSRQNSGNTIYF.

V usage is TRBV18 and J usage is TRBJ1-4, with a weak D call TRBD1 (6 bases). The CDR3 runs to 16 residues. From germline, CDR1 is KGHSH and CDR2 LQKENI. Trimming pared 0 bases from V and 4 bases from J, leaving 12 bases between. CDR3 loop: CASSPPEGEGNEKLFF. The CDR3, as DNA: TGTGCCAGCTCACCACCCGAGGGGGAAGGTAATGAAAAACTGTTTTTT.

The chain joins TRBV2 to TRBJ2-1, with 9 bases that match TRBD1. CDR3 length: 16 amino acids. Germline-derived CDR1 and CDR2 are SNHLY and FYNNEI. J gave up 4 bases and V 5 bases, and 9 bases lay outside the gene matches. CDR3 nucleotide sequence: TGTGCCAGCAGTCGAATCGGGACAGGGCTTTACAATGAGCAGTTCTTC. Translation: CASSRIGTGLYNEQFF.

This CDR3 is CASSYSQGLAGGETQYF. The CDR3, as DNA: TGTGCCAGCAGCTATTCCCAGGGACTAGCTGGAGGAGAGACCCAGTACTTC. The gene calls are TRBV3-1 (or the pseudogene TRBV3-2) and TRBJ2-5, with 9 bases fitting TRBD2. V lost 5 bases, J lost 4 bases, and 14 bases stayed unmatched. CDR1 and CDR2 (germline): LGHDT, YNNKEL (reference sequence). The CDR3 length is 17 residues.

V gene TRBV6-1 combines with J gene TRBJ1-2; D is undetermined. V was cut by 0 bases and J by 6 bases, with 17 bases left in between. The CDR3 totals 16 residues. The germline V gene has CDR1 MNHNS and CDR2 SASEGT. As DNA, the CDR3 is TGTGCCAGCAGTGAAGCGCTGGGAGGGAGGAAGGATGGCTACACCTTC. Amino acid sequence: CASSEALGGRKDGYTF.

DNA for the CDR3: TGTGCCAGCAGCTTCCAGGGGAGCACTGAAGCTTTCTTT. Its translation: CASSFQGSTEAFF. This chain connects TRBV11-1 to TRBJ1-1; perhaps TRBD1 as D (6 bases). Germline V gives CDR1 SGHAT, CDR2 FQDESV (reference sequence). V was cut by 3 bases and J by 4 bases, with 9 bases left in between. This CDR3 has 13 amino acids. Drawing the rest from reference TRBV11-1 and TRBJ1-1, the complete variable domain is EAEVAQSPRYKITEKSQAVAFWCDPISGHATLYWYRQILGQGPELLVQFQDESVVDDSQLPKDRFSAERLKGVDSTLKIQPAELGDSAMYLCASSFQGSTEAFFGQGTRLTVV.

CDR3 in DNA: TGTGCCAGCAGTCTACTGACAGGGGCCCATCAGCCCCAGCATTTT. Protein: CASSLLTGAHQPQHF. The chain recombines TRBV28 with TRBJ1-5, with 8 bases that match TRBD1. The CDR3 spans 15 residues. Germline CDR1 MDHEN, CDR2 SYDVKM. Trimming at V came to 5 bases and at J to 5 bases, leaving 8 bases not matched to a gene. The full variable domain, rest sourced from reference TRBV28 and TRBJ1-5, is DVKVTQSSRYLVKRTGEKVFLECVQDMDHENMFWYRQDPGLGLRLIYFSYDVKMKEKGDIPEGYSVSREKKERFSLILESASTNQTSMYLCASSLLTGAHQPQHFGDGTRLSIL.

In this sample, this clone turned up once. The chain uses TRBV25-1 and TRBJ2-7; D remains ambiguous. The germline CDR1 and CDR2 sequences are MGHDK and SYGVNS. There are 16 residues in the CDR3. V was shortened by 6 bases and J by 5 bases, with 23 bases between the two germline ends. CDR3 in amino acids: CASSPNLMVTFDEQYF. The CDR3, as DNA: TGTGCCAGCAGCCCTAACCTCATGGTTACGTTCGACGAGCAGTACTTC.

This chain connects TRBV29-1 to TRBJ2-3; unclear D gene. This CDR3 is 11 amino acids long. Germline assignment: CDR1 SQVTM and CDR2 ANQGSEA. V was clipped by 4 bases and J by 3 bases, with 5 bases between them. CDR3 DNA sequence: TGCAGCGTTGCTAGGACAGATACGCAGTATTTT. Amino acids: CSVARTDTQYF.

With regard to this clone: Other DNA variants within this sample encode the same CDR3. The J gene is TRBJ1-2, the V gene TRBV9, with 10 bases that match TRBD1. This CDR3 is built from 13 residues. The trim removed 0 bases at V and 7 bases at J, leaving 0 bases unmatched. Germline V gene sequence: CDR1 SGDLS, CDR2 YYNGEE. CDR3 coding DNA: TGTGCCAGCAGCGTAGGGACAGGGGGTGGCTACACCTTC. Its protein is CASSVGTGGGYTF.

This chain uses TRBV7-9 with TRBJ1-1; D may be TRBD1 (5 bases). V lost 7 bases to trimming and J lost 1 base, with 10 bases between them. Looked up from germline, CDR1 is SEHNR and CDR2 is FQNEAQ (reference sequence). The CDR3 is made up of 13 amino acids. DNA for the CDR3: TGTGCCAGCAAAGTTCAGGGGAACACTGAAGCTTTCTTT. This translates into CASKVQGNTEAFF.

V and J are TRBV2 and TRBJ1-1, with D perhaps TRBD1 (6 bases). In germline, CDR1 is SNHLY, CDR2 FYNNEI. Trimming removed 7 bases from V and 1 base from J, with 13 bases in between. This CDR3 has 14 amino acids. The CDR3 protein is CASKRQASNTEAFF. The CDR3 DNA follows: TGTGCCAGCAAACGACAGGCGTCGAACACTGAAGCTTTCTTT.

About this clone: The same CDR3 is also encoded by other DNA sequences in this sample. V usage is TRBV18 and J usage is TRBJ2-7, with D uncertain. V lost 1 base and J 0 bases, leaving 7 bases between the germline ends. This CDR3 region has 14 residues. Germline assignment: CDR1 KGHSH and CDR2 LQKENI. CDR3 loop: CASSPLRDSYEQYF. CDR3 in DNA: TGTGCCAGCTCACCACTGAGAGACTCCTACGAGCAGTACTTC.

The chain combines TRBV12-3 or TRBV12-4 with TRBJ1-2; 8 bases line up with TRBD1. The V and J ends lost 5 bases and 6 bases, in that order; junction bases with no gene match: 5. The CDR3 has 13 residues. The CDR3 coding sequence is TGTGCCAGCAGTCATACGGACAGGGATGGCTACACCTTC. Amino acid sequence: CASSHTDRDGYTF.